The TCR beta chain under discussion was sequenced for a study of cytomegalovirus exposure and HLA in healthy donors. Whole-study findings and limits: In vitro confirmation showed a few CMV-associated chains to be CMV antigen specific. Being productive about 87% or about 30% of the time was typical of most TCR beta V segments in an earlier analysis.

This cohort consisted of healthy bone marrow donors. Trimming stripped 7 bases from V and 0 bases from J, with 9 bases between. The CDR3 has 14 amino acids. Germline lookup yields CDR1 MNHEY and CDR2 SVGAGI. Remarks on this clone: Its antigen is not known.

The study ran its PCR with 60 Vbeta and 13 Jbeta primers. Method: immunoSEQ multiplex PCR; TCRdb's copy keeps in-frame clones and lacks some. In all, the sample yields tens of thousands of clones. This chain connects TRBV6-5 to TRBJ1-4; weak D call: TRBD1 (5 bases). The receptor was isolated from a man in his thirties or forties in good health and CMV-seronegative. Material: PBMCs. The CDR3 DNA reads TGTGCCAGCACGTGGGACTCAACTAATGAAAAACTGTTTTTT. This sequence encodes CASTWDSTNEKLFF.